The 13 T cell receptor beta chains reported below all come from one sample, sequenced in a study of blood T cells in healthy people across ages. A second PCR, run for roughly 7 to 11 cycles, used a sample-barcoded 5' primer plus a J-beta primer mix. A single record per CDR3 protein comes from TCRdb applying MiXCR to the 5' RACE reads. The sample holds over 1,300,000 distinct CDR3 sequences; approximately 59% are singletons and the top ten take over 5%. Sequencing was performed on blood. Receptors originate from a man aged 18 to 30 in good health.

In its sample, this clonotype was seen a few times. J is TRBJ2-7 and V is TRBV11-2, with 9 bases aligning to TRBD1. The ends lost 2 bases at V and 4 bases at J; junction bases unmatched: 15. The CDR3 has 18 residues. Germline lookup yields CDR1 SGHAT and CDR2 FQNNGV. The CDR3 reads CASSLSLTLPGQGYEQYF. As DNA, the CDR3 is TGTGCCAGCAGCTTATCTCTTACCTTACCGGGACAGGGTTACGAGCAGTACTTC.

To note about this clonotype: A read error may explain this, as a much larger clone is one base away. This chain links TRBV4-3 with TRBJ1-1; tentatively, D is TRBD1 (6 bases). Germline V gene data show CDR1 as LGHNA and CDR2 as YSLEER. This CDR3 has 15 amino acids. The CDR3 region has the DNA TGCACCAGCAGCCAATTGACACAGGGCCCCACTGAAGCTTTCTTT. Translating it yields CTSSQLTQGPTEAFF.

This chain connects TRBV10-3 to TRBJ2-3, with 10 nucleotides matching TRBD2. Germline CDR1 ENHRY, CDR2 SYGVKD. The CDR3 runs to 15 residues. V gave up 3 bases and J gave up 5 bases; unmatched junction bases: 5. The CDR3 nucleotides are TGTGCCATCAGTGATACTAGCGGGGTTGGAGATACGCAGTATTTT. Protein sequence: CAISDTSGVGDTQYF.

The chain couples TRBV20-1 to TRBJ2-2, with 9 positions matching TRBD2. J lost 5 bases, V lost 3 bases, and 7 bases had no gene match. From germline, CDR1 is DFQATT and CDR2 SNEGSKA (reference sequence). CDR3 length: 15 residues. The CDR3: CSASPPSGATGELFF. Here the CDR3 DNA reads TGCAGTGCTAGCCCCCCTAGCGGGGCTACCGGGGAGCTGTTTTTT.

This clonotype has just one count. The chain carries TRBV5-1 and TRBJ2-3; D unclear. V lost 4 bases and J lost 6, with 12 bases in between. Germline V lookup: CDR1 SGHRS, CDR2 YFSETQ. There are 13 residues in the CDR3. The CDR3 nucleotides read TGCGCCAGCAGCGTGGCTAGTAGGGATACGCAGTATTTT. Translation: CASSVASRDTQYF. Looking up the rest from reference TRBV5-1 and TRBJ2-3 gives the full variable domain: KAGVTQTPRYLIKTRGQQVTLSCSPISGHRSVSWYQQTPGQGLQFLFEYFSETQRNKGNFPGRFSGRQFSNSRSEMNVSTLELGDSALYLCASSVASRDTQYFGPGTRLTVL.

The rearrangement uses TRBV10-3 and TRBJ1-6; 7 bases map to TRBD1. Germline V gene data show CDR1 as ENHRY and CDR2 as SYGVKD. With V trimmed by 4 bases and J by 13 bases, 10 bases remained unmatched. The CDR3 is 14 amino acids. The CDR3, as DNA: TGTGCCATCAGTGGGGGGGACAGAGATCGTCCCCTCCACTTT. Encoded protein: CAISGGDRDRPLHF.

The chain uses TRBV11-3 and TRBJ2-7; D is ambiguous. V lost 1 base to trimming and J lost 0 bases, with 7 bases between them. Looked up from germline, CDR1 is SGHNT and CDR2 is YENEEA. There are 14 residues in the CDR3. This CDR3 is CASSLGSFSYEQYF. CDR3 nucleotide sequence: TGTGCCAGCAGCTTAGGCTCTTTCTCCTACGAGCAGTACTTC.

Ten or more counts support this clonotype. The rearrangement joins TRBV20-1 to TRBJ2-7; D not certain. Trimming took 0 bases from V and 1 from J, leaving 13 bases between them. This CDR3 has 15 residues. CDR1 and CDR2 from the germline V gene are DFQATT and SNEGSKA (reference sequence). The CDR3 sequence is CSARDNSKGSYEQYF. The CDR3 DNA sequence: TGCAGTGCTAGAGATAACTCCAAAGGGTCCTACGAGCAGTACTTC.

This clonotype appeared a few times. The chain uses TRBV10-3 and TRBJ2-5, with TRBD1 matching 10 bases. The tail of the sequence fits TRBJ2-7 better, so the J call may be wrong. This CDR3 contains 14 residues. CDR1 is ENHRY, CDR2 SYGVKD, per germline. The CDR3: CAISGRDRGYEQYF. The CDR3 DNA reads TGTGCCATCAGTGGCCGGGACAGGGGCTACGAGCAGTACTTC.

This sequence joins TRBV7-9 and TRBJ2-3, with 9 bases aligning to TRBD1. The junction had 13 bases not matched to a gene; V was cut back by 4 bases and J by 2 bases. The CDR3 length is 18 residues. Germline CDR1 reads SEHNR; CDR2 reads FQNEAQ (reference sequence). The CDR3 region has the DNA TGTGCCAGCAGCTCGTCCCGGGACAGGGTCGAAATCACAGATACGCAGTATTTT. It translates to CASSSSRDRVEITDTQYF.

The chain joins TRBV5-6 to TRBJ2-1; D remains unclear. Germline CDR1 reads SGHDT; CDR2 reads YYEEEE. Trimming left V 1 base short and J 4 bases short, with 12 bases between. The CDR3 contains 15 residues. CDR3 nucleotide sequence: TGTGCCAGCAGCTTGCCTGGCGTGGGGTACAATGAGCAGTTCTTC. It codes for CASSLPGVGYNEQFF.

The rearrangement uses TRBV6-2 or TRBV6-3 and TRBJ1-2; the D is unclear. The germline V gene has CDR1 MNHEY and CDR2 SVGEGT. The CDR3 totals 13 residues. The V and J ends lost 7 bases and 0 bases respectively, with 9 bases between them. CDR3 sequence: CASKRGANYGYTF. CDR3 sequence (DNA): TGTGCCAGCAAACGGGGAGCTAACTATGGCTACACCTTC.

This clonotype occurred a few times. This may stem from a read error, because a much larger clone lies one nucleotide away. J is TRBJ2-1 and V is TRBV6-5; unclear D gene. This CDR3 contains 12 residues. Looked up from germline, CDR1 is MNHEY and CDR2 is SVGAGI. Trimming took off 4 bases at V and 6 bases at J, with 7 bases between the two ends. The CDR3 coding sequence is TGTGCCAGCAGTTTCAAGGGCAATGAGCAGTTCTTC. Its protein is CASSFKGNEQFF.